This paragraph reports one TCR beta chain. J lost 6 bases, V lost 6 bases, and 7 bases had no gene match. Germline assignment: CDR1 LNHDA and CDR2 SQIVND (reference sequence). This CDR3 region has 14 residues. Per the study methods: For nucleated cells, counts were estimated from reference gene primer amplification. Profiled with immunoSEQ multiplex PCR; TCRdb holds only in-frame clones, not every one. From that table come the V and J calls and clone size; the DNA was used to work out D and trimming. The data contain roughly 200,000 clones, more than 65% of them seen just once; the ten biggest clones take up approximately 4.8%. The data are from a study of blood T cell repertoires in COVID-19. Study background: Samples came from the United States, Italy and Spain, spanning acute and convalescent COVID-19. Sources were T cells, B-cell-depleted T cells, or PBMCs; the material itself was cDNA or gDNA.

V is TRBV19 and J is TRBJ1-5; 8 bases are shared with TRBD1. This sequence originates from a man in his fifties with active or convalescent COVID-19. Sequencing was done on a sample of peripheral blood. CDR3 nucleotides: TGTGCCAGTAGGGGGCAGGGGGCGAGTCAGCCCCAGCATTTT. As protein: CASRGQGASQPQHF.